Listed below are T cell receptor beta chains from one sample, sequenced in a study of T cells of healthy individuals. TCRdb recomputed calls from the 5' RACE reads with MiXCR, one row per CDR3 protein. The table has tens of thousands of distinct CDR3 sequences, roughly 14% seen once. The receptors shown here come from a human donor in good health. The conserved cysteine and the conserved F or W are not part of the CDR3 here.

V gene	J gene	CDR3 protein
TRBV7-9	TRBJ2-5	ASSLWTVQETQY
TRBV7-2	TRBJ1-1	ASSLAEGLNTEAF
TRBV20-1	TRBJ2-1	SARVTGEGEQF
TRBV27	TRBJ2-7	ASSLGLAGVGYEQY
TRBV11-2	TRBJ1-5	ASSSGRWPQH
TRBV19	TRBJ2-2	ATSGRDRGRRNTGELF
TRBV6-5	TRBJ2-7	ASRYGGQGRNEQY
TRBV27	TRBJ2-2	ASSLGGDTGELF
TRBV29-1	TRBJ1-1	SVDKNTEAF
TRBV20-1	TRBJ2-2	SARQVPGELF
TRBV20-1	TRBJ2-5	SAPAGEWTQY
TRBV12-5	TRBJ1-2	ASAPGNYGYT
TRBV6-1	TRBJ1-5	ASTLPANSNQPQH
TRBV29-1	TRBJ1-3	SAEGGLGNTIY
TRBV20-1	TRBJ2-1	SATLAQGEVYNEQF
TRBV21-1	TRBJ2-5	ASSKGTSGSSGVRETQY
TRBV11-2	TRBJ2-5	ASSFAGGGETQY
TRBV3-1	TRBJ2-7	ASSQDRDLVEQY
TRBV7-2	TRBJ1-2	ASSPTTLNYGYT
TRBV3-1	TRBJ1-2	ASSLRQGEGYGYT
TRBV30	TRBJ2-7	AWSKTASYEQY
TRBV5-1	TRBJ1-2	ASSADWTGGGVVGGYT
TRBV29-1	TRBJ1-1	SVEDREGATIEAF
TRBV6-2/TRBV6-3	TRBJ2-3	ASSYGAGGTDTQY
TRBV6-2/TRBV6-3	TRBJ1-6	ASSYSTGRGNSPLH
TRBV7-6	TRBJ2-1	ASSPLGQWSSYNEQF
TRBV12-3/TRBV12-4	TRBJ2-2	ASSFLSGELF
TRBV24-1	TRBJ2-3	ATSGQAGTDTQY
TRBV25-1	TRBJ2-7	ATQKTGYEQY
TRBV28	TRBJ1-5	ASRYNHGSNQPQH
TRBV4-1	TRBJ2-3	ASSQEAGTGFTDTQY
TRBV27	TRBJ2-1	ASSPGSNYNEQF
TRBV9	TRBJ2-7	ASSVGGTGTHSYEQY
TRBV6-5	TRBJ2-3	ASSSTASTDTQY
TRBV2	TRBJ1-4	ASSGEVGEKLF
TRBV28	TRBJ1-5	ASSPGTFQPQH
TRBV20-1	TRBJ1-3	SANKGPAISGNTIY
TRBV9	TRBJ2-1	ASSVDGTGMGLDYNEQF
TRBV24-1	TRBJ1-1	ATSESLNTEAF
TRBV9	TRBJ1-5	ASSVTGDSNQPQH
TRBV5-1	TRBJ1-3	ASSPEHSGNTIY
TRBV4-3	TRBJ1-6	ASSPGQGVSPLH